These T cell receptor beta chains were read from a single sample in a study of regulatory T cells in long-lasting Graves disease. TCRdb independently ran MiXCR on the multiplex PCR reads; one entry per CDR3 protein. The sample lists fewer than 550,000 distinct CDR3 sequences, roughly 16% occurring once. The sample was also reused in another study, on T cells in Graves' hyperthyroidism and ophthalmopathy.

The specimen was peripheral blood mononuclear cells (PBMCs), collected at new diagnosis, from a patient treated with antithyroid drugs. Receptors were obtained from a middle-aged woman with Graves disease. CDR3s include the opening cysteine and the closing phenylalanine or tryptophan. The order of the fields is clone size, V gene, J gene, D gene, CDR3 protein, CDR3 DNA. A D gene is named only where the DNA matches it firmly. Clone size is given for some rows only: seen once, a few or many times, or a class if the clone is expanded.

>few|TRBV18|TRBJ2-7|NA
CASSPRPTEQYF
TGTGCCAGCTCACCACGGCCGACCGAGCAGTACTTC
>NA|TRBV11-3|TRBJ2-5|TRBD1
CASSLGLRGTVELETQYF
TGTGCCAGCAGCTTGGGCCTGAGGGGGACAGTCGAGTTGGAGACCCAGTACTTC
>NA|TRBV19|TRBJ2-1|TRBD2
CASSILAGGRQFF
TGTGCCAGTAGTATACTAGCGGGGGGGCGGCAGTTCTTC
>NA|TRBV11-2|TRBJ2-3|TRBD2
CASSPSGRGAMLGDTQYF
TGTGCCAGCAGTCCTTCGGGGCGGGGGGCAATGCTGGGAGATACGCAGTATTTT
>NA|TRBV3-1|TRBJ1-3|NA
CASRLSEGGNTIYF
TGTGCCAGCAGACTCTCCGAAGGTGGAAACACCATATATTTT
>few|TRBV12-5|TRBJ2-3|TRBD2
CASALLGGGRTDTQYF
TGTGCTAGTGCCCTACTTGGCGGGGGGCGCACAGATACGCAGTATTTT
>NA|TRBV10-3|TRBJ1-4|NA
CASGEGANEKLFF
TGTGCCTCCGGGGAGGGTGCGAATGAAAAACTGTTTTTT
>NA|TRBV19|TRBJ2-3|NA
CASSTGTPLRADTQYF
TGTGCCAGTAGTACCGGGACGCCCCTCCGCGCAGATACGCAGTATTTT
>many|TRBV28|TRBJ1-5|NA
CASRPASNQPQHF
TGTGCCAGCAGACCAGCCAGCAATCAGCCCCAGCATTTT
>many|TRBV20-1|TRBJ1-2|NA
CSASGAANYGYTF
TGCAGTGCTAGCGGGGCTGCTAACTATGGCTACACCTTC
>many|TRBV18|TRBJ1-2|NA
CASSPGTDSYGYTF
TGTGCCAGCTCACCAGGGACTGATTCCTATGGCTACACCTTC
>few|TRBV6-1|TRBJ1-2|NA
CASSEWEKNGYTF
TGTGCCAGCAGTGAATGGGAAAAAAACGGCTACACCTTC
>NA|TRBV28|TRBJ1-6|TRBD1
CASSYGTGGSPLHF
TGTGCCAGCAGCTATGGGACAGGGGGGTCACCCCTCCACTTT
>NA|TRBV3-1|TRBJ2-5|NA
CASSQIGGQETQYF
TGTGCCAGCAGCCAAATAGGGGGTCAAGAGACCCAGTACTTC
>many|TRBV5-6|TRBJ2-1|NA
CASSYPDGEQFF
TGTGCCAGCAGCTACCCAGATGGTGAGCAGTTCTTC
>many|TRBV6-1|TRBJ2-5|NA
CASSRLDEETQYF
TGTGCCAGCAGTAGACTAGATGAGGAGACCCAGTACTTC
>many|TRBV2|TRBJ2-1|TRBD1
CASRYQGAGEQFF
TGTGCCAGCAGGTACCAGGGGGCTGGTGAGCAGTTCTTC